Below, 14 T cell receptor beta chains from the same sample are listed, as sequenced in a study of blood T cell repertoires in COVID-19. Profiled with immunoSEQ multiplex PCR; TCRdb holds only in-frame clones, not every one. The sample lists over 150,000 clones, 80% to 90% occurring once. The material sequenced was peripheral blood. These receptors all stem from a woman between 55 and 75 years old with COVID-19, enrolled during active disease.

This clone has a single count. The rearrangement joins TRBV6-2 or TRBV6-3 to TRBJ1-5; no definite D call. Looked up from germline, CDR1 is MNHEY and CDR2 is SVGEGT. The CDR3 has 14 amino acids. The V end lost 2 bases, the J end lost 7 bases, and 12 bases lay between the germline ends. CDR3 sequence reads: CASSYRGVGQPQHF. As DNA, the CDR3 is TGTGCCAGCAGTTACCGGGGTGTTGGGCAGCCCCAGCATTTT.

Comments on this clone: Other DNA sequences in the sample encode the same CDR3. The chain links TRBV7-9 to TRBJ1-2; 10 bases line up with TRBD1. Trimming removed 1 base from V and 1 base from J; junction bases left unmatched: 0. The CDR3 has 15 residues. CDR1 is SEHNR and CDR2 is FQNEAQ in the germline V gene (reference sequence). The CDR3 protein is CASSLGTGGNYGYTF. Written as DNA, the CDR3 is TGTGCCAGCAGCTTAGGGACAGGGGGTAACTATGGCTACACCTTC.

There are a few counts of this clone. The chain employs TRBV12-3 or TRBV12-4 and TRBJ1-5; possibly TRBD1 for D (5 bases). Trimming shortened V by 8 bases and J by 7 bases, and 12 bases separated the two germline ends. The CDR3 is 12 residues long. CDR3 bases: TGTGCCAGCGCGTCCAGGGTACAGCCCCAGCATTTT. Protein: CASASRVQPQHF.

CDR3 amino acids: CSAPRETQYF. The DNA for the CDR3 is TGCAGTGCTCCCCGAGAGACCCAGTACTTC. The gene calls are TRBV20-1 and TRBJ2-5; D unclear. V dropped 5 bases and J dropped 4 bases, with 5 bases sitting between them. CDR1 is DFQATT, CDR2 SNEGSKA, per germline (reference sequence). The CDR3 extends over 10 amino acids.

This clone was detected once. This chain's CDR3 is CASSYLQVNTEAFF. The CDR3 nucleotides are TGTGCCAGCAGTTATCTACAGGTGAACACTGAAGCTTTCTTT. This chain links TRBV6-5 with TRBJ1-1; D perhaps matches TRBD1 (5 bases). Trimming stripped 3 bases from V and 0 bases from J, with 8 bases between. Germline V gene sequence: CDR1 MNHEY, CDR2 SVGAGI. CDR3 length: 14 amino acids.

The chain has TRBV30 and TRBJ1-4; D might be TRBD1 (6 bases). This CDR3 is 14 amino acids long. Per the germline V gene, CDR1 is GTSNPN and CDR2 is SVGIG (reference sequence). V was clipped by 0 bases and J by 8 bases, with 13 bases between them. CDR3 nucleotide sequence: TGTGCCTGGAGTGTCACAGGGAATTTGGAAAAACTGTTTTTT. It encodes CAWSVTGNLEKLFF.

The rearrangement uses TRBV29-1 and TRBJ2-7, with D perhaps TRBD1 (6 bases). Germline lookup yields CDR1 SQVTM and CDR2 ANQGSEA. Trimming removed 6 bases from V and 12 bases from J, with 18 bases in between. The CDR3 totals 11 residues. CDR3 coding DNA: TGCAGCGTCCTCCACAGGGAAAGGGTGTACTTC. Protein sequence: CSVLHRERVYF.

The rearrangement joins TRBV7-9 to TRBJ2-2, with D possibly being TRBD1 (6 bases). In germline, CDR1 is SEHNR, CDR2 FQNEAQ (reference sequence). This CDR3 is built from 13 residues. Trimming stripped 3 bases from V and 6 bases from J, with 8 bases between. CDR3 nucleotide sequence: TGTGCCAGCAGCTTGACAGGTGCCGGGGAGCTGTTTTTT. Its translation: CASSLTGAGELFF.

V usage is TRBV2 and J usage is TRBJ2-3; D might be TRBD1 (6 bases). V was shortened by 5 bases and J by 4 bases, with 19 bases between the two germline ends. This CDR3 has 16 residues. From germline, CDR1 is SNHLY and CDR2 FYNNEI. The CDR3 here is CASSRTGSHTSDTQYF. The CDR3 DNA follows: TGTGCCAGCAGTCGCACAGGGTCCCACACATCAGATACGCAGTATTTT.

The chain recombines TRBV29-1 with TRBJ1-4; 8 bases match TRBD1. Germline trimming cut 3 bases from V and 6 bases from J; bases unmatched to any gene: 9. CDR3 size: 15 residues. CDR1 SQVTM and CDR2 ANQGSEA come from the germline V gene. CDR3 sequence: CSVDRGPGGDEKLFF. CDR3 nucleotides: TGCAGCGTTGACAGGGGGCCAGGGGGCGATGAAAAACTGTTTTTT.

The V call is TRBV7-3, the J call TRBJ2-1, with 10 bases fitting TRBD2. Losses at the gene ends were 4 bases for V and 6 bases for J; bases not matched to a gene: 6. The CDR3 runs to 15 residues. Looked up from germline, CDR1 is SGHTA and CDR2 is FQGTGA. The CDR3 DNA reads TGTGCCAGCAGCTACGGAGTAGCGGGGGGCAATGAGCAGTTCTTC. Its translation is CASSYGVAGGNEQFF.

V usage is TRBV6-5 and J usage is TRBJ1-1, with D possibly TRBD1 on 6 matching bases. CDR3 length: 14 amino acids. Trimming removed 7 bases from V and 3 bases from J, with 15 bases in between. Germline values: CDR1 MNHEY, CDR2 SVGAGI. Here the CDR3 reads CASKLQGRDTEAFF. CDR3 bases: TGTGCCAGCAAACTACAGGGTCGGGACACTGAAGCTTTCTTT.

This clone was picked up one time. V usage is TRBV4-1 and J usage is TRBJ1-5, with 7 bases lining up with TRBD1. The CDR3 runs to 17 residues. V lost 3 bases, J lost 4 bases, and 12 bases stayed unmatched. Per the germline V gene, CDR1 is MGHRA and CDR2 is YSYEKL. The CDR3 nucleotides are TGCGCCAGCAGCCAGGCAGGGGGACGGTGGGGAAATCAGCCCCAGCATTTT. As protein: CASSQAGGRWGNQPQHF.

This clone was recorded once. The chain has TRBV5-1 and TRBJ1-2; D is ambiguous. V was cut by 1 base and J by 1 base, with 23 bases left in between. Germline V CDR1 and CDR2: SGHRS, YFSETQ. CDR3 length: 19 residues. In nucleotides, the CDR3 is TGCGCCAGCAGCTTGAGTAGTTTCGGCAGCTCAGGAGGTAACTATGGCTACACCTTC. The encoded protein is CASSLSSFGSSGGNYGYTF.